This T cell receptor (beta chain) originates from a study of memory CD4+ T cells and cytomegalovirus serostatus. The overall study: Of the healthy Belgian adults, eight or nine were CMV seropositive and 20 to 25 seronegative.

Study results and caveats: Suggested: most of the CMV-linked TCR signature lies in CD4+ memory cells. Of 150 to 200 reported CMV TCRbeta sequences, 55 to 80 were found in memory CD4+ repertoires.

Assay used: immunoSEQ multiplex PCR; TCRdb lists only in-frame clones, some missing. Altogether tens of thousands of clones are present, roughly four fifths being singletons, with the ten largest covering 0.75% to 0.85%. A word on this clone: Its specificity is not known.

The sort gate was single viable CD3+CD4+CD8-CD45RO+ cells for memory CD4+ T cells. Serum IgG to CMV pp150, pp28, p38 and p52 defined serostatus. The germline V gene has CDR1 LNHDA and CDR2 SQIVND (reference sequence). There are 16 residues in the CDR3. The junction had 14 bases not matched to a gene; V was cut back by 4 bases and J by 6 bases. Source material: memory CD4+ T cells from blood. The receptor was derived from an adult in good health and CMV-seronegative. V usage is TRBV19 and J usage is TRBJ1-2, with 7 bases lining up with TRBD1. CDR3 region: CASSNQQGRAGNGYTF. CDR3 sequence (DNA): TGTGCCAGTAGTAACCAACAGGGGCGGGCCGGCAATGGCTACACCTTC.